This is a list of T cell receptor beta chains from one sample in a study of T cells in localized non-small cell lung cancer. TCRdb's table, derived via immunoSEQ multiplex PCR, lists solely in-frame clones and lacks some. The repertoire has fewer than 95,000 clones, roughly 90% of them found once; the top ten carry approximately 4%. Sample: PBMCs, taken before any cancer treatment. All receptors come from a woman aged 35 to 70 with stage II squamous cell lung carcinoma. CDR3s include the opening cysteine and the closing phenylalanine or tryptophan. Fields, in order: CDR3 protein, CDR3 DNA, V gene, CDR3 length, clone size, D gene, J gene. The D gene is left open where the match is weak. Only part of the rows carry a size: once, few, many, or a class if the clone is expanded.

CASSYSGQSFTYEQYF | TGTGCCAGCAGTTACTCGGGGCAGTCATTCACCTACGAGCAGTACTTC | TRBV6-5 | 16 | - | - | TRBJ2-7
CASSESWGQGYEQYF | TGCGCCAGCAGTGAGTCATGGGGACAGGGTTACGAGCAGTACTTC | TRBV10-2 | 15 | - | TRBD1 | TRBJ2-7
CASSTGQVNQPQHF | TGTGCCAGCAGTACGGGACAGGTCAATCAGCCCCAGCATTTT | TRBV27 | 14 | - | TRBD1 | TRBJ1-5
CASSLQGQGVRDEQFF | TGCGCCAGCAGCTTACAGGGACAGGGGGTTCGTGATGAGCAGTTCTTC | TRBV5-1 | 16 | - | TRBD1 | TRBJ2-1
CASSGTEAFF | TGTGCCAGCTCGGGCACTGAAGCTTTCTTT | TRBV7-9 | 10 | - | - | TRBJ1-1
CASSGGTGASNQPQHF | TGTGCCAGCTCAGGAGGAACGGGGGCCAGCAATCAGCCCCAGCATTTT | TRBV18 | 16 | - | - | TRBJ1-5
CASSPYTSGGAGGQFF | TGTGCCAGCAGCCCCTATACTAGCGGGGGGGCTGGGGGGCAGTTCTTC | TRBV7-8 | 16 | once | TRBD2 | TRBJ2-1
CASSLVGGQQPQHF | TGCGCCAGCAGCTTGGTCGGGGGCCAGCAGCCCCAGCATTTT | TRBV5-1 | 14 | - | - | TRBJ1-5
CASSPTRAAMGYTF | TGTGCCAGCTCACCAACTAGGGCTGCGATGGGCTACACCTTC | TRBV18 | 14 | - | - | TRBJ1-2
CASSLSIGRGRVETQYF | TGTGCCAGCAGTTTATCCATAGGGCGGGGCAGGGTGGAGACCCAGTACTTC | TRBV28 | 17 | - | - | TRBJ2-5
CASSLRQGPGPLLSGELFF | TGTGCCAGCAGCTTACGACAGGGGCCCGGTCCTCTTCTGTCCGGGGAGCTGTTTTTT | TRBV7-2 | 19 | - | TRBD1 | TRBJ2-2
CASSNTRSLGTEAFF | TGTGCCAGCAGTAATACCCGGTCCTTGGGGACTGAAGCTTTCTTT | TRBV6-5 | 15 | - | - | TRBJ1-1
CAVRQGPTEAFF | TGTGCCGTTCGACAGGGGCCCACTGAAGCTTTCTTT | TRBV19 | 12 | - | TRBD1 | TRBJ1-1
CASSLKSENTEAFF | TGTGCCAGCAGTTTAAAATCTGAGAACACTGAAGCTTTCTTT | TRBV28 | 14 | few | - | TRBJ1-1
CASSSPVGNYNEQFF | TGTGCCAGCAGCTCCCCAGTCGGGAACTACAATGAGCAGTTCTTC | TRBV7-2 | 15 | few | - | TRBJ2-1
CAISTAGFQPQHF | TGTGCCATCTCGACCGCGGGGTTTCAGCCCCAGCATTTT | TRBV6-1 | 13 | - | - | TRBJ1-5
CASSLGGTGQDEKLFF | TGTGCCAGCAGCTTAGGGGGTACAGGGCAAGATGAAAAACTGTTTTTT | TRBV7-8 | 16 | once | - | TRBJ1-4
CATQVNTEAFF | TGTGCCACCCAGGTGAACACTGAAGCTTTCTTT | TRBV7-8 | 11 | - | - | TRBJ1-1
CASSVGSRDDQPQHF | TGTGCCAGCAGCGTCGGCAGCAGGGACGATCAGCCCCAGCATTTT | TRBV9 | 15 | once | - | TRBJ1-5
CASSVSKPDTQYF | TGCGCCAGCAGTGTTTCTAAACCAGATACGCAGTATTTT | TRBV10-2 | 13 | - | - | TRBJ2-3
CASSFGRTIQETQYF | TGTGCCAGCAGTTTTGGCAGAACGATTCAAGAGACCCAGTACTTC | TRBV28 | 15 | - | - | TRBJ2-5
CASSSGTSDTDTQYF | TGTGCCAGCAGTTCCGGGACTAGCGACACAGATACGCAGTATTTT | TRBV6-5 | 15 | - | TRBD2 | TRBJ2-3
CASRAGTNYGYTF | TGTGCCAGCCGGGCAGGGACTAACTATGGCTACACCTTC | TRBV7-9 | 13 | once | - | TRBJ1-2
CASSRRGDGYTF | TGTGCCAGTAGTAGGAGAGGGGACGGCTACACCTTC | TRBV19 | 12 | - | - | TRBJ1-2
CASSLVSGGAHEQFF | TGTGCCAGCAGCTTGGTAAGCGGGGGGGCACATGAGCAGTTCTTC | TRBV5-4 | 15 | - | TRBD2 | TRBJ2-1
CASSFRGRPYEQYF | TGTGCCAGCAGCTTTAGGGGCCGACCCTACGAGCAGTACTTC | TRBV11-3 | 14 | - | - | TRBJ2-7
CSVEIRGARDTEAFF | TGCAGCGTTGAAATAAGGGGGGCAAGGGACACTGAAGCTTTCTTT | TRBV29-1 | 15 | once | - | TRBJ1-1
CAWGLGQNTEAFF | TGTGCCTGGGGCTTGGGACAGAACACTGAAGCTTTCTTT | TRBV30 | 13 | - | - | TRBJ1-1
CASSMVSSGNTIYF | TGTGCCAGTAGTATGGTTTCCTCTGGAAACACCATATATTTT | TRBV19 | 14 | - | - | TRBJ1-3
CASSLFSGQFDGYTF | TGTGCCAGCAGTTTATTTAGCGGACAATTCGATGGCTACACCTTC | TRBV28 | 15 | once | - | TRBJ1-2
CASRPTGTGRMDTQYF | TGTGCCAGCAGACCAACCGGGACAGGGAGGATGGATACGCAGTATTTT | TRBV11-1 | 16 | - | TRBD1 | TRBJ2-3
CASSQGGVVRNQPQHF | TGTGCCAGCAGTCAAGGGGGGGTAGTTCGCAATCAGCCCCAGCATTTT | TRBV7-2 | 16 | few | - | TRBJ1-5
CARVGGGQPQHF | TGTGCCAGGGTCGGGGGGGGTCAGCCCCAGCATTTT | TRBV6-6 | 12 | - | - | TRBJ1-5
CASSLEGGAEAFF | TGTGCCAGCAGCTTAGAGGGGGGGGCTGAAGCTTTCTTT | TRBV11-3 | 13 | - | - | TRBJ1-1
CAAGPGLDTEAFF | TGTGCCGCCGGCCCAGGATTGGACACTGAAGCTTTCTTT | TRBV6-7 | 13 | - | - | TRBJ1-1